In its sample, the clone carrying this T cell receptor beta chain was seen once. This record belongs to a study of shared clonotypes between healthy human individuals. Per germline, CDR1 SEHNR and CDR2 FQNEAQ (reference sequence). This CDR3 comprises 16 residues. V dropped 5 bases and J dropped 4; count of bases not matched to a gene: 10. Profiling relied on immunoSEQ multiplex PCR, and the TCRdb table lists in-frame clones only, not all of them. In the table there are around 510,000 clones, 95% to 97% of which are singletons. The gene calls are TRBV7-9 and TRBJ2-5, with TRBD1 matching over 10 bases. This clonotype originated in a woman aged 30 to 39 in good health. The specimen was naive CD4+ T cells sorted from blood. The subset is: CD45RA+ positively selected. CDR3 sequence (DNA): TGTGCCAGCAGCATACCCCGTGGGACAGGGGTAGAGACCCAGTACTTC. Translation: CASSIPRGTGVETQYF.